These T cell receptor beta chains were read from a single sample in a study of T cell clusters in autoimmune cytopenias. TCRdb reworked the multiplex PCR reads into one entry per CDR3 protein, no DNA. The sample holds 6,900 or so distinct CDR3 sequences. This sample also belongs to another study, concerning T cell repertoires in aging, cancer and after chemotherapy.

Material for sequencing was peripheral blood. These TCRs come from a human donor in good health. The CDR3 runs from the conserved cysteine through the conserved F or W. Fields, in order: V gene, clone size, J gene, CDR3 protein. The size entry is marked missing in some rows and otherwise reads once, few, many or a size class.

v_gene: TRBV12-3/TRBV12-4
abundance: .
j_gene: TRBJ2-7
CDR3aa: CASRKQGNEQYF

v_gene: TRBV6-5
abundance: medium-sized
j_gene: TRBJ2-6
CDR3aa: CASNTASGANVLTF

v_gene: TRBV18
abundance: .
j_gene: TRBJ1-1
CDR3aa: CASSPPGGRHTEAFF

v_gene: TRBV29-1
abundance: medium-sized
j_gene: TRBJ1-5
CDR3aa: CSVTQGDQPQHF

v_gene: TRBV6-4
abundance: .
j_gene: TRBJ2-3
CDR3aa: CASSERGSTDTQYF

v_gene: TRBV10-3
abundance: .
j_gene: TRBJ1-2
CDR3aa: CAISVDNSGVGGYTF

v_gene: TRBV5-6
abundance: medium-sized
j_gene: TRBJ2-7
CDR3aa: CASSFLPRGSYEQYF

v_gene: TRBV11-2
abundance: .
j_gene: TRBJ1-2
CDR3aa: CASSLYGGAYGYTF

v_gene: TRBV18
abundance: .
j_gene: TRBJ2-7
CDR3aa: CASSPLGTAQFGEQYF

v_gene: TRBV29-1
abundance: medium-sized
j_gene: TRBJ2-3
CDR3aa: CSVAHRPRTDTQYF

v_gene: TRBV4-3
abundance: .
j_gene: TRBJ1-4
CDR3aa: CASSQEIRGPFEKLFF

v_gene: TRBV6-2/TRBV6-3
abundance: .
j_gene: TRBJ1-1
CDR3aa: CASSYSRLAFF

v_gene: TRBV6-5
abundance: .
j_gene: TRBJ1-3
CDR3aa: CASSGTRAHSGNTIYF

v_gene: TRBV6-6
abundance: .
j_gene: TRBJ1-2
CDR3aa: CASSQDYGYTF

v_gene: TRBV13
abundance: .
j_gene: TRBJ1-6
CDR3aa: CASSFVRGGSPLHF

v_gene: TRBV19
abundance: medium-sized
j_gene: TRBJ2-1
CDR3aa: CASSLAGARGNEQFF

v_gene: TRBV19
abundance: medium-sized
j_gene: TRBJ2-5
CDR3aa: CASSIDGTGFPAQYF

v_gene: TRBV7-2
abundance: .
j_gene: TRBJ2-3
CDR3aa: CASSINWDPWADTQYF

v_gene: TRBV11-2
abundance: .
j_gene: TRBJ1-1
CDR3aa: CASSPGTGVTEAFF

v_gene: TRBV27
abundance: .
j_gene: TRBJ2-1
CDR3aa: CASSLGRGGRNEQFF

v_gene: TRBV6-5
abundance: .
j_gene: TRBJ2-7
CDR3aa: CASSFNRDPSYEQYF

v_gene: TRBV6-2/TRBV6-3
abundance: .
j_gene: TRBJ1-1
CDR3aa: CASSTTGPLTGMNTEAFF

v_gene: TRBV6-2/TRBV6-3
abundance: medium-sized
j_gene: TRBJ2-5
CDR3aa: CASSRDYEETQYF

v_gene: TRBV30
abundance: .
j_gene: TRBJ2-7
CDR3aa: CAWSVRFPGQGSYEQYF

v_gene: TRBV5-4
abundance: .
j_gene: TRBJ1-1
CDR3aa: CASSLLGGPGEIEAFF

v_gene: TRBV29-1
abundance: large
j_gene: TRBJ2-2
CDR3aa: CSVDARGTGELFF

v_gene: TRBV18
abundance: .
j_gene: TRBJ2-7
CDR3aa: CASSPPYGSRNEQYF

v_gene: TRBV7-9
abundance: medium-sized
j_gene: TRBJ2-1
CDR3aa: CASTGTSVYNEQFF

v_gene: TRBV13
abundance: .
j_gene: TRBJ2-7
CDR3aa: CASSLSEAYEQYF

v_gene: TRBV6-4
abundance: .
j_gene: TRBJ2-3
CDR3aa: CASSDSAGSGTDTQYF

v_gene: TRBV6-1
abundance: .
j_gene: TRBJ2-7
CDR3aa: CASSFYYEQYF

v_gene: TRBV12-3/TRBV12-4
abundance: medium-sized
j_gene: TRBJ2-6
CDR3aa: CASSFLGATNVLTF

v_gene: TRBV19
abundance: medium-sized
j_gene: TRBJ2-1
CDR3aa: CASIERGSYNEQFF

v_gene: TRBV13
abundance: .
j_gene: TRBJ2-5
CDR3aa: CASTPPGVETQYF

v_gene: TRBV19
abundance: medium-sized
j_gene: TRBJ2-7
CDR3aa: CASSIRTGDYEQYF

v_gene: TRBV18
abundance: .
j_gene: TRBJ2-2
CDR3aa: CASSPNRDRDVGELFF

v_gene: TRBV18
abundance: .
j_gene: TRBJ1-1
CDR3aa: CASSPQTLYVTEAFF

v_gene: TRBV18
abundance: .
j_gene: TRBJ2-7
CDR3aa: CASSDRRSKAYEQYF

v_gene: TRBV5-6
abundance: .
j_gene: TRBJ1-1
CDR3aa: CASSQGTGRGNTEAFF

v_gene: TRBV7-9
abundance: medium-sized
j_gene: TRBJ1-4
CDR3aa: CASSLEFNEKLFF

v_gene: TRBV19
abundance: medium-sized
j_gene: TRBJ2-4
CDR3aa: CASSPRSDSGAQYF